These 30 T cell receptor beta chains originate from one sample sequenced in a study of OX40 agonist ivuxolimab in advanced cancers. The assay was immunoSEQ multiplex PCR, and TCRdb's table has in-frame clones only and misses some. The sample has some 64,000 clones, roughly four fifths seen once. The specimen comprised CD4+ or CD8+ T cells sorted from blood, sampled in a trial of the OX40 agonist ivuxolimab. These receptors were taken from an adult with an advanced solid tumor such as melanoma, head and neck, liver or kidney cancer.

The table lists this clone with a few counts. V gene TRBV14 combines with J gene TRBJ2-7; 8 nucleotides line up with TRBD1. The CDR3 runs to 14 residues. CDR1 is SGHDN and CDR2 is FVKESK in the germline V gene. With V trimmed by 4 bases and J by 7 bases, 9 bases remained unmatched. CDR3 nucleotides: TGTGCCAGCAGCCTGGGGACAGGATTTCAAGAGCAGTACTTC. It yields the protein CASSLGTGFQEQYF. Using reference TRBV14 and TRBJ2-7 for the parts outside the CDR3, the full variable domain is EAGVTQFPSHSVIEKGQTVTLRCDPISGHDNLYWYRRVMGKEIKFLLHFVKESKQDESGMPNNRFLAERTGGTYSTLKVQPAELEDSGVYFCASSLGTGFQEQYFGPGTRLTVT.

V and J are TRBV19 and TRBJ2-1; TRBD1 might be the D (5 bases). Germline-derived CDR1 and CDR2 are LNHDA and SQIVND (reference sequence). The CDR3 has 15 amino acids. Trimming took off 5 bases at V and 5 bases at J, with 16 bases between the two ends. In nucleotides, the CDR3 is TGTGCCAGTAGTCCCTGGGCAGGGCTTGACAATGAGCAGTTCTTC. Translating it yields CASSPWAGLDNEQFF.

The chain links TRBV2 to TRBJ2-3; no reliable D call. The V gene's germline CDR1 is SNHLY and CDR2 FYNNEI. The CDR3 consists of 13 residues. Trimming shortened V by 5 bases and J by 0 bases, and 6 bases separated the two germline ends. DNA for the CDR3: TGTGCCAGCAGTCCAGAAAGCACAGATACGCAGTATTTT. Its protein product is CASSPESTDTQYF.

This chain connects TRBV29-1 to TRBJ1-5; D gene unclear. This CDR3 comprises 13 residues. Trimming left V 4 bases short and J 0 bases short, with 7 bases between. Germline V lookup: CDR1 SQVTM, CDR2 ANQGSEA. DNA of the CDR3: TGCAGCGTTGGTGACATTAGCAATCAGCCCCAGCATTTT. This codes for CSVGDISNQPQHF. The full variable domain, its missing parts supplied by reference TRBV29-1 and TRBJ1-5, is SAVISQKPSRDICQRGTSLTIQCQVDSQVTMMFWYRQQPGQSLTLIATANQGSEATYESGFVIDKFPISRPNLTFSTLTVSNMSPEDSSIYLCSVGDISNQPQHFGDGTRLSIL.

The chain links TRBV5-8 to TRBJ2-2; D ambiguous. CDR3 length: 16 amino acids. CDR1 and CDR2 (germline): SGHTS, YDEGEE. The V and J ends lost 1 base and 7 bases respectively, with 17 bases between them. This CDR3 is CASSLRRRASGGELFF. CDR3 sequence (DNA): TGTGCCAGCAGCTTGAGAAGGCGCGCCTCGGGCGGGGAGCTGTTTTTT.

About this clone itself: Additional DNA sequences in this sample encode the identical CDR3. The chain has TRBV4-1 and TRBJ2-7; D is perhaps TRBD2 (5 bases). The CDR3 is 16 residues long. Trimming took 0 bases from V and 4 from J, leaving 16 bases between them. Looked up from germline, CDR1 is MGHRA and CDR2 is YSYEKL. CDR3 residues: CASSQDLLAVAYEQYF. CDR3 bases: TGCGCCAGCAGCCAAGATTTGCTAGCAGTCGCTTACGAGCAGTACTTC.

V is TRBV7-8 and J is TRBJ2-4; 7 nucleotides align to TRBD2. The CDR3 sequence is 15 residues long. Trimming at V came to 6 bases and at J to 2 bases, leaving 7 bases not matched to a gene. Germline V gene lookup returns CDR1 SGHVS and CDR2 FQNEAQ. CDR3: CASSREASSKNIQYF. CDR3 in DNA: TGTGCCAGCAGTCGGGAGGCATCATCCAAAAACATTCAGTACTTC.

The gene calls are TRBV6-5 and TRBJ1-5; 7 bases are a match to TRBD1. Trimming cost V 7 bases and J 4 bases; bases outside gene matches: 4. The CDR3 totals 13 residues. The V gene's germline CDR1 is MNHEY and CDR2 SVGAGI. In DNA form, the CDR3 reads TGTGCCAGCACAGGACAGGAGAATCAGCCCCAGCATTTT. Translated: CASTGQENQPQHF.

CDR3 sequence reads: CASRLLSYEQYF. The DNA for the CDR3 is TGTGCCAGCAGGTTGCTTTCCTACGAGCAGTACTTC. This chain joins TRBV11-2 and TRBJ2-7; no firm D call. V gave up 6 bases and J gave up 1 base, with 7 bases separating them. The CDR3 contains 12 residues. The V gene's germline CDR1 is SGHAT and CDR2 FQNNGV.

The V call is TRBV5-1, the J call TRBJ2-7; 9 bases match TRBD2. CDR1 SGHRS and CDR2 YFSETQ come from the germline V gene. Trimming took 5 bases from V and 7 from J; bases not matched to a gene: 10. The CDR3 has 14 residues. CDR3 protein: CASRAGTSSREQYF. The CDR3 region has the DNA TGCGCCAGCAGGGCCGGGACTAGCTCAAGGGAGCAGTACTTC.

The chain uses TRBV7-7 and TRBJ2-2; D may be TRBD1 or TRBD2 (5 bases each). The germline V gene encodes CDR1 SSHAT and CDR2 FNYEAQ (reference sequence). V was cut by 6 bases and J by 3 bases, with 35 bases left in between. This CDR3 has 22 residues. The DNA of the CDR3 is TGTGCCAGCAGTCAAGGTGCGATACCGGGACGAATTACCCCGGAGGACACCGGGGAGCTGTTTTTT. The encoded protein is CASSQGAIPGRITPEDTGELFF.

V usage is TRBV19 and J usage is TRBJ1-5; D unclear. The CDR3 sequence is 16 residues long. Looked up from germline, CDR1 is LNHDA and CDR2 is SQIVND (reference sequence). V was trimmed by 2 bases and J by 1 base, leaving 12 bases between them. The CDR3 reads CASSISPAGSNQPQHF. The CDR3 nucleotides are TGTGCCAGTAGTATATCTCCCGCCGGCAGCAATCAGCCCCAGCATTTT.

In regard to this clone: One junction end does not reproduce the germline sequence, and a read error may be involved. V usage is TRBV11-2 and J usage is TRBJ2-3; D gene uncertain. CDR1 is SGHAT, CDR2 FQNNGV, per germline. This CDR3 region has 17 residues. CDR3 coding DNA: TGTGCCAACAGCTTAGTTTTCTTCCAAAAAAGCACAGATACGCAGTATTTT. It codes for CANSLVFFQKSTDTQYF.

This chain uses TRBV7-2 with TRBJ2-3; possibly TRBD2 for D (6 bases). Germline-derived CDR1 and CDR2 are SGHTA and FQGNSA. V was shortened by 3 bases and J by 6 bases, with 13 bases between the two germline ends. This CDR3 comprises 14 residues. CDR3 sequence reads: CASSFLLRGDTQYF. The CDR3, as DNA: TGTGCCAGCAGCTTCCTCCTCCGGGGGGATACGCAGTATTTT.

V gene TRBV5-1 combines with J gene TRBJ2-5; no clear D. Trimming shortened V by 4 bases and J by 1 base, and 8 bases separated the two germline ends. CDR1 and CDR2 (germline): SGHRS, YFSETQ. The CDR3 length is 13 residues. CDR3 protein: CASSKDIQETQYF. Here the CDR3 DNA reads TGCGCCAGCAGCAAAGACATCCAAGAGACCCAGTACTTC. The variable domain in full, completed from reference TRBV5-1 and TRBJ2-5, reads KAGVTQTPRYLIKTRGQQVTLSCSPISGHRSVSWYQQTPGQGLQFLFEYFSETQRNKGNFPGRFSGRQFSNSRSEMNVSTLELGDSALYLCASSKDIQETQYFGPGTRLLVL.

J is TRBJ1-1 and V is TRBV5-1; 8 bases agree with TRBD1. The ends lost 2 bases at V and 2 bases at J; junction bases unmatched: 8. The CDR3 runs to 16 residues. Looked up from germline, CDR1 is SGHRS and CDR2 is YFSETQ. The CDR3 reads CASSLNPQGANTEAFF. DNA of the CDR3: TGCGCCAGCAGCTTAAACCCCCAGGGGGCTAACACTGAAGCTTTCTTT.

The chain links TRBV6-1 to TRBJ1-1; no definite D call. Looked up from germline, CDR1 is MNHNS and CDR2 is SASEGT. The CDR3 has 15 residues. Trimming stripped 2 bases from V and 1 base from J, with 11 bases between. This CDR3 reads CASSEFWVGNTEAFF. As DNA, the CDR3 is TGTGCCAGCAGTGAATTCTGGGTCGGGAACACTGAAGCTTTCTTT.

This chain joins TRBV4-1 and TRBJ1-4; unclear D gene. The CDR3 has 15 amino acids. Trimming took off 0 bases at V and 8 bases at J, with 13 bases between the two ends. The germline V gene encodes CDR1 MGHRA and CDR2 YSYEKL. The CDR3 nucleotides are TGCGCCAGCAGCCAAGAAGATGGGAATCCGGAAAAACTGTTTTTT. Translation: CASSQEDGNPEKLFF.

The genes are TRBV6-6 and TRBJ2-5, with 7 bases matching TRBD2. CDR1 is MNHNY and CDR2 is SVGAGI in the germline V gene (reference sequence). Trimming removed 4 bases from V and 5 bases from J; junction bases left unmatched: 7. CDR3 length: 14 residues. The CDR3 region has the DNA TGTGCCAGCAGTTCCAGACTAGCTGGGGAGACCCAGTACTTC. The encoded protein is CASSSRLAGETQYF.

The chain joins TRBV6-5 to TRBJ1-6, with TRBD1 identical over 7 bases. The CDR3 has 13 amino acids. The V gene end was trimmed by 6 bases and the J gene end by 10 bases; junction bases not matched to a gene: 6. Germline assignment: CDR1 MNHEY and CDR2 SVGAGI. CDR3 DNA: TGTGCCAGCAGCCTAGACAGGGTCTCACCCCTCCACTTT. Its protein is CASSLDRVSPLHF.

The chain carries TRBV5-1 and TRBJ2-7; possible D gene TRBD2, 5 bases. CDR1 SGHRS and CDR2 YFSETQ come from the germline V gene. The CDR3 spans 12 residues. Trimming removed 4 bases from V and 4 bases from J, with 9 bases in between. CDR3 nucleotide sequence: TGCGCCAGCAGCGGACGGACTTACGAGCAGTACTTC. This encodes CASSGRTYEQYF.

This clone was counted a few times. This rearrangement joins TRBV25-1 to TRBJ1-2; no firm D call. CDR1 and CDR2 from the germline V gene are MGHDK and SYGVNS. The CDR3 spans 13 residues. The ends were cut back, 3 bases at V and 4 bases at J, with 9 bases in the middle. This CDR3 is CASSDGIAYGYTF. The CDR3 DNA sequence: TGTGCCAGCAGTGACGGCATCGCCTATGGCTACACCTTC.

This clone was detected only a few times. V gene TRBV18 combines with J gene TRBJ1-1; D remains unclear. Germline values: CDR1 KGHSH, CDR2 LQKENI. Deletions cut 2 bases from V and 2 bases from J, with 3 bases between. The CDR3 has 12 amino acids. Here the CDR3 DNA reads TGTGCCAGCTCACCAGACAACACTGAAGCTTTCTTT. This sequence encodes CASSPDNTEAFF.

The V call is TRBV7-6, the J call TRBJ2-7, with 8 bases aligning to TRBD2. CDR1 is SGHVS, CDR2 FNYEAQ, per germline. Germline trimming cut 5 bases from V and 3 bases from J; bases unmatched to any gene: 6. This CDR3 comprises 14 residues. Here the CDR3 reads CASSPKAGDYEQYF. The CDR3 nucleotides are TGTGCCAGCAGCCCAAAAGCGGGAGACTACGAGCAGTACTTC.

The chain recombines TRBV5-1 with TRBJ1-1; no clear D. Germline lookup yields CDR1 SGHRS and CDR2 YFSETQ. V was pared by 1 base and J by 5 bases, with 9 bases between. The CDR3 has 13 residues. The CDR3 loop reads CASSLRMGTEAFF. The CDR3 bases are TGCGCCAGCAGCTTGAGGATGGGGACTGAAGCTTTCTTT. Full variable domain (remainder filled in from reference TRBV5-1 and TRBJ1-1): KAGVTQTPRYLIKTRGQQVTLSCSPISGHRSVSWYQQTPGQGLQFLFEYFSETQRNKGNFPGRFSGRQFSNSRSEMNVSTLELGDSALYLCASSLRMGTEAFFGQGTRLTVV.

This clone was seen a few times. The chain couples TRBV6-5 to TRBJ1-6; tentatively, D is TRBD1 (6 bases). The CDR3 has 14 residues. Germline V gene data show CDR1 as MNHEY and CDR2 as SVGAGI. V was cut by 4 bases and J by 10 bases, with 14 bases left in between. The CDR3 here is CASSSQGRHSPLHF. CDR3 sequence (DNA): TGTGCCAGCAGTTCACAGGGAAGGCACTCACCCCTCCACTTT.

This rearrangement joins TRBV18 to TRBJ1-1, with a tentative D call TRBD1 (5 bases). The CDR3 spans 15 residues. The germline V and J ends were trimmed by 1 base and 1 base, with 10 bases remaining between them. In germline, CDR1 is KGHSH, CDR2 LQKENI. Here the CDR3 reads CASSPRGRGNTEAFF. The DNA for the CDR3 is TGTGCCAGCTCACCACGGGGGAGAGGGAACACTGAAGCTTTCTTT. Variable domain in full (rest from reference TRBV18 and TRBJ1-1): NAGVMQNPRHLVRRRGQEARLRCSPMKGHSHVYWYRQLPEEGLKFMVYLQKENIIDESGMPKERFSAEFPKEGPSILRIQQVVRGDSAAYFCASSPRGRGNTEAFFGQGTRLTVV.

The chain couples TRBV2 to TRBJ2-7; TRBD1 is a possible D gene (6 bases). V was trimmed by 3 bases and J by 10 bases, leaving 16 bases between them. The germline V gene encodes CDR1 SNHLY and CDR2 FYNNEI. There are 13 residues in the CDR3. In DNA, the CDR3 is TGTGCCAGCAGTGATGGAATAATGGACAGCCAGTACTTC. Its protein is CASSDGIMDSQYF.

The V gene is TRBV6-1, the J gene TRBJ1-5, with 7 bases that match TRBD1. V dropped 5 bases and J dropped 5; count of bases not matched to a gene: 9. The CDR3 has 15 amino acids. The germline CDR1 and CDR2 sequences are MNHNS and SASEGT. CDR3 DNA sequence: TGTGCCAGCAGTTTCAAGGGACAGTCAGATCAGCCCCAGCATTTT. Its protein is CASSFKGQSDQPQHF.

The chain has TRBV5-4 and TRBJ2-7; 9 bases match TRBD2. Germline CDR1 and CDR2: SGHNT and YYREEE (reference sequence). V gave up 2 bases and J gave up 7 bases; unmatched junction bases: 10. The CDR3 has 15 residues. CDR3 loop: CASSLRAGGVGEQYF. In DNA, the CDR3 is TGTGCCAGCAGCTTAAGAGCGGGAGGAGTGGGTGAGCAGTACTTC.